The text below deals with one T cell receptor (beta chain). CDR1 and CDR2 from the germline V gene are SQVTM and ANQGSEA. This CDR3 has 12 residues. Trimming removed 4 bases at V and 4 bases at J, with 10 bases between. This sample is part of a study of CD8 T cells in Susac syndrome. An input of roughly 0.45 to 1 ug of RNA was subjected to reverse transcription using random hexamers. Across 54 Vbeta and 13 Jbeta, TCR beta CDR3 was amplified with immunoSEQ multiplex PCR. TCRdb redid the calling of the immunoSEQ multiplex PCR reads with MiXCR, one entry per CDR3 protein. The profile shows about 150,000 distinct CDR3 sequences, 85% to 95% of them singletons.

The sequenced sample consisted of CD4+ T cells from PBMCs. The rearrangement uses TRBV29-1 and TRBJ1-1; tentatively, D is TRBD1 (5 bases). This clonotype was obtained from a human donor with multiple sclerosis. The CDR3 nucleotides are TGCAGCGTTGTTGGGGGGGTCACTGAAGCTTTCTTT. Translation gives CSVVGGVTEAFF.